These 9 T cell receptor beta chains came from one sample sequenced in a study of T-cell memory formation after mild COVID-19 (dated by TCRdb to the early 2020s). Library creation used 5' RACE. Sequencing used an Illumina NovaSeq 6000. The public reads were quality trimmed at Q25 with fastp and then assembled into clones with MiXCR by TCRdb, keeping productive beta chains. Identical CDR3 protein sequences are pooled into one entry, listed with their most common genes and DNA. Within this sample are around 450,000 distinct CDR3 sequences, with around 20% of them counted one time only. The leading ten clones occupy about 8.8% of the sample. The sequenced sample consisted of PBMCs or a T cell subset sorted from them (not recorded which). These TCRs come from an adult woman who had mild COVID-19 (a few samples of this study predate the infection). The sample titles of this study are shuffled in the database, so cell type and time point are left out; the donor was told from shared clones.

The chain combines TRBV24-1 with TRBJ1-5; 8 positions agree with TRBD1. The CDR3 consists of 15 residues. V dropped 2 bases and J dropped 7; count of bases not matched to a gene: 6. CDR1 is KGHDR, CDR2 SFDVKD, per germline. The CDR3 spells CATSDSRQGYQPQHF. CDR3 coding DNA: TGTGCCACCAGTGATTCCAGACAGGGGTACCAGCCCCAGCATTTT.

This clonotype was seen a few times. The chain combines TRBV6-6 with TRBJ1-2, with no clear D. V was clipped by 5 bases and J by 0 bases, with 16 bases between them. Germline V gene lookup returns CDR1 MNHNY and CDR2 SVGAGI (reference sequence). This CDR3 has 16 amino acids. The CDR3 here is CASSIALDRPNYGYTF. CDR3 bases: TGTGCCAGCAGTATCGCCCTCGACCGGCCTAACTATGGCTACACCTTC.

This clonotype was observed a few times. The chain is built from TRBV5-1 and TRBJ1-5; 8 bases are shared with TRBD1. The CDR3 contains 17 residues. V gave up 0 bases and J gave up 7 bases; unmatched junction bases: 12. The V gene's germline CDR1 is SGHRS and CDR2 YFSETQ. CDR3 sequence: CASSLGALDRANQPQHF. The CDR3 DNA sequence: TGCGCCAGCAGCTTGGGGGCTTTGGACAGGGCTAACCAGCCCCAGCATTTT.

This clonotype appeared a few times. V usage is TRBV4-1 and J usage is TRBJ2-3; D is uncertain. Looked up from germline, CDR1 is MGHRA and CDR2 is YSYEKL. Trimming pared 5 bases from V and 2 bases from J, leaving 11 bases between. There are 14 residues in the CDR3. Written as DNA, the CDR3 is TGCGCCAGCAGCATACAGCGTAACACAGATACGCAGTATTTT. It codes for CASSIQRNTDTQYF.

This clonotype was seen a few times. This sequence joins TRBV6-2 or TRBV6-3 and TRBJ1-1, with D unclear. Germline V CDR1 and CDR2: MNHEY, SVGEGT. This CDR3 region has 12 residues. V gave up 1 base and J gave up 6 bases, with 6 bases separating them. CDR3 in amino acids: CASSYFPAEAFF. The CDR3 nucleotides read TGTGCCAGCAGTTACTTCCCAGCTGAAGCTTTCTTT.

The chain combines TRBV7-7 with TRBJ2-3; weak D call: TRBD2 (6 bases). The CDR3 extends over 16 amino acids. The germline CDR1 and CDR2 sequences are SSHAT and FNYEAQ (reference sequence). Between the trimmed V and J ends, which lost 1 base and 2 bases, there was a span of 13 bases. CDR3 loop: CASSLVVGGDTDTQYF. The CDR3 DNA reads as TGTGCCAGCAGCTTAGTGGTCGGAGGGGACACAGATACGCAGTATTTT.

The chain has TRBV7-2 and TRBJ1-2; TRBD1 aligns across 9 bases. With 5 bases clipped from V and 4 bases from J, the junction kept 5 bases outside the gene matches. The CDR3 loop spans 14 amino acids. Germline values: CDR1 SGHTA, CDR2 FQGNSA. CDR3 sequence reads: CASSTLTGGYGYTF. In DNA form, the CDR3 reads TGTGCCAGCAGCACTTTGACAGGGGGCTATGGCTACACCTTC.

This chain joins TRBV27 and TRBJ2-7, with 10 bases that match TRBD1. The ends lost 6 bases at V and 4 bases at J; junction bases unmatched: 9. The CDR3 totals 15 residues. The germline CDR1 and CDR2 sequences are MNHEY and SMNVEV (reference sequence). The CDR3: CASRGPGQGGYEQYF. CDR3 DNA sequence: TGTGCCAGCAGGGGGCCCGGACAGGGGGGTTACGAGCAGTACTTC.

This rearrangement joins TRBV5-4 to TRBJ1-1; no reliable D call. V lost 5 bases, J lost 3 bases, and 11 bases lay in between. The CDR3 consists of 13 residues. CDR1 SGHNT and CDR2 YYREEE come from the germline V gene (reference sequence). The CDR3 is CASSPTSYTEAFF. In nucleotides, the CDR3 is TGTGCCAGCAGTCCGACCAGTTACACTGAAGCTTTCTTT.